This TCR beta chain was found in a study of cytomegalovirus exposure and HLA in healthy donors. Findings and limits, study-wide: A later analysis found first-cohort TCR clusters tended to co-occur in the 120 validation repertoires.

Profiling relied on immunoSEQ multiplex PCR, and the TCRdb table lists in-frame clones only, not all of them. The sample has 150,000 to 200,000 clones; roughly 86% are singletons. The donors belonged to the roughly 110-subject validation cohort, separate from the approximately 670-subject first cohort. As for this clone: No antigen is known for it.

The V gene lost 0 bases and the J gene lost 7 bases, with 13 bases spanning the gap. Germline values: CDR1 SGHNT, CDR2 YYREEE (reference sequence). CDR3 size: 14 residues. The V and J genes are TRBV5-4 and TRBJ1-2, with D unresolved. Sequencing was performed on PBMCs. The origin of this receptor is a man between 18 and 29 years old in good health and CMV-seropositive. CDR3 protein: CASSLAGRAAGYTF. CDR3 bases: TGTGCCAGCAGCTTGGCCGGGCGGGCTGCTGGCTACACCTTC. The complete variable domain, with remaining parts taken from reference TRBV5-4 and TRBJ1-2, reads ETGVTQSPTHLIKTRGQQVTLRCSSQSGHNTVSWYQQALGQGPQFIFQYYREEENGRGNFPPRFSGLQFPNYSSELNVNALELDDSALYLCASSLAGRAAGYTFGSGTRLTVV.